Below are 19 T cell receptor beta chains sequenced from a single sample in a study of spatial heterogeneity in lung cancer. Study-level results: It was found that expanded intratumoral alpha and beta TCR counts tracked tumor mutation counts.

The time point here: sample taken at primary tumor resection. The antigens of these receptors remain unknown. In TCRdb, the 5' RACE reads were re-called with MiXCR into one record per CDR3 protein. The sample lists 3,600 or so distinct CDR3 sequences, over 8.5% occurring once. This specimen consisted of lung tumor tissue, obtained at surgery. The source of these receptors is a male donor with early-stage non-small cell lung cancer.

Of note for this clonotype: A read error may produce the germline difference seen at one junction end. The chain recombines TRBV28 with TRBJ1-5; tentatively, D is TRBD1 (5 bases). The CDR3 sequence is 15 residues long. Germline CDR1 is MDHEN and CDR2 is SYDVKM. The CDR3 region has the DNA TGTGCCAGCCTTTTTGAGGGACGAGGGCAATCAGCCCCAGCATTT. Its protein is CASLFEGRGQSAPAF. Combining the CDR3 with reference TRBV28 and TRBJ1-5 gives the whole variable domain DVKVTQSSRYLVKRTGEKVFLECVQDMDHENMFWYRQDPGLGLRLIYFSYDVKMKEKGDIPEGYSVSREKKERFSLILESASTNQTSMYLCASLFEGRGQSAPAFGDGTRLSIL.

The V gene is TRBV29-1, the J gene TRBJ1-5; TRBD1 matches 7 bases. Germline V gives CDR1 SQVTM, CDR2 ANQGSEA. The length of the CDR3 is 13 residues. V dropped 2 bases and J dropped 6; count of bases not matched to a gene: 4. The CDR3 DNA reads as TGCAGCGTTGAAATAGGGGGCGGTCAGCCCCAGCATTTT. Its protein product is CSVEIGGGQPQHF.

At least ten counts were recorded for this clonotype. The chain combines TRBV7-2 with TRBJ2-2, with no clear D. This CDR3 spans 12 amino acids. Looked up from germline, CDR1 is SGHTA and CDR2 is FQGNSA. Trimming removed 1 base from V and 16 bases from J, with 13 bases in between. The CDR3 bases are TGTGCCAGCAGCTTAGTGGCCCTAGAGGAGTTTTTT. Amino acids: CASSLVALEEFF.

Within the sample, this clonotype is medium-sized. This rearrangement joins TRBV7-2 to TRBJ2-7, with D tentatively TRBD2 (5 bases). This CDR3 is 14 amino acids long. The V end was cut by 5 bases, the J end by 0 bases, with 11 bases between. In germline, CDR1 is SGHTA, CDR2 FQGNSA. CDR3 sequence (DNA): TGTGCCAGCAGCCCTACTAGGGCCTCCTACGAGCAGTACTTC. Protein sequence: CASSPTRASYEQYF.

This clonotype is judged medium-sized. The V and J genes are TRBV28 and TRBJ2-2, with TRBD2 as a possible D gene (5 bases). Germline CDR1 is MDHEN and CDR2 is SYDVKM. The germline V and J ends were trimmed by 3 bases and 5 bases, with 7 bases remaining between them. CDR3 length equals 13 residues. The CDR3 reads CASSFRGTGELFF. DNA of the CDR3: TGTGCCAGCAGTTTTCGGGGAACCGGGGAGCTGTTTTTT. Looking up the rest from reference TRBV28 and TRBJ2-2 gives the full variable domain: DVKVTQSSRYLVKRTGEKVFLECVQDMDHENMFWYRQDPGLGLRLIYFSYDVKMKEKGDIPEGYSVSREKKERFSLILESASTNQTSMYLCASSFRGTGELFFGEGSRLTVL.

The CDR3 reads CASNNGLAGPPRYEQFF. In DNA, the CDR3 is TGTGCCAGCAATAACGGGCTAGCGGGTCCGCCTCGGTATGAGCAGTTCTTC. J is TRBJ2-1 and V is TRBV6-6; TRBD2 matches at 8 bases. Germline lookup yields CDR1 MNHNY and CDR2 SVGAGI (reference sequence). The V segment lost 7 bases and the J segment 8 bases; nucleotides outside the gene matches: 19. The CDR3 runs 17 residues.

By share of the sample, this clonotype is medium-sized (0.01 to 0.1%). The V and J genes are TRBV20-1 and TRBJ1-6; D is unclear. The CDR3 sequence is 16 residues long. V dropped 0 bases and J dropped 3 bases, with 12 bases sitting between them. Germline values: CDR1 DFQATT, CDR2 SNEGSKA (reference sequence). The chain's CDR3 is CSARDDTRGYNSPLHF. CDR3 bases: TGCAGTGCTAGAGACGACACTCGGGGCTATAATTCACCCCTCCACTTT.

This clonotype was detected only a few times. This chain joins TRBV12-3 or TRBV12-4 and TRBJ1-2, with a weak D call TRBD1 (6 bases). The CDR3 is 12 residues long. Deletions cut 5 bases from V and 5 bases from J, with 9 bases between. CDR3: CASSPGQYGYTF. As DNA, the CDR3 is TGTGCCAGCAGTCCTGGACAGTATGGCTACACCTTC.

At least ten counts were recorded for this clonotype. This chain joins TRBV12-3 or TRBV12-4 and TRBJ2-2; TRBD1 might be the D (6 bases). V was shortened by 6 bases and J by 0 bases, with 17 bases between the two germline ends. This CDR3 contains 17 residues. This chain's CDR3 is CASRRPGTLSNTGELFF. As DNA, the CDR3 is TGTGCCAGCAGACGTCCCGGGACACTTTCGAACACCGGGGAGCTGTTTTTT.

This clonotype ranks as medium-sized. CDR3 sequence (DNA): TGCAGTGCTACGACAAGGAACACTGAAGCTTTCTTT. It is translated as CSATTRNTEAFF. The V and J genes are TRBV20-1 and TRBJ1-1; the D is unclear. Trimming left V 4 bases short and J 1 base short, with 7 bases between. Germline V CDR1 and CDR2: DFQATT, SNEGSKA (reference sequence). The CDR3 is made up of 12 amino acids.

Within the sample, this clonotype is medium-sized. The rearrangement links TRBV27 to TRBJ2-3; no reliable D call. The CDR3 contains 11 residues. Trimming pared 8 bases from V and 1 base from J, leaving 4 bases between. CDR1 and CDR2 from the germline V gene are MNHEY and SMNVEV (reference sequence). CDR3 in DNA: TGTGCCAGCGAGGGCACAGATACGCAGTATTTT. It translates to CASEGTDTQYF.

This clonotype is medium-sized. The chain links TRBV7-3 to TRBJ2-3; D may be TRBD1 or TRBD2 (5 bases each). From germline, CDR1 is SGHTA and CDR2 FQGTGA. Trimming pared 2 bases from V and 0 bases from J, leaving 9 bases between. The CDR3 runs 15 residues. The CDR3 spells CASSLFGTSTDTQYF. Here the CDR3 DNA reads TGTGCCAGCAGCTTATTCGGGACCAGCACAGATACGCAGTATTTT.

This clonotype is deemed medium-sized. The chain uses TRBV9 and TRBJ2-3; D perhaps matches TRBD1 (5 bases). Germline CDR1 is SGDLS and CDR2 is YYNGEE. The CDR3 is made up of 16 amino acids. Trimming removed 0 bases at V and 0 bases at J, with 11 bases between. In DNA, the CDR3 is TGTGCCAGCAGCGTAGGCAGGGCGACCAGCACAGATACGCAGTATTTT. It translates to CASSVGRATSTDTQYF.

The chain joins TRBV29-1 to TRBJ2-1, with 11 bases that match TRBD2. This CDR3 contains 13 residues. V lost 6 bases and J lost 5; bases outside the gene matches: 3. Germline values: CDR1 SQVTM, CDR2 ANQGSEA. The chain's CDR3 is CSVGLAANNEQFF. The CDR3 nucleotides read TGCAGCGTGGGACTAGCGGCAAACAATGAGCAGTTCTTC.

This chain's CDR3 is CASSPIAGHSYNEQFF. CDR3 DNA: TGTGCCAGCAGCCCGATAGCGGGCCACTCCTACAATGAGCAGTTCTTC. V gene TRBV14 combines with J gene TRBJ2-1; 7 nucleotides agree with TRBD2. Germline V gene data show CDR1 as SGHDN and CDR2 as FVKESK. After removal of 4 bases from V and 0 bases from J, the junction contained 6 bases not matched to a gene. There are 16 residues in the CDR3.

As concerns this clonotype: This may stem from a read error, because a much larger clone lies one nucleotide away. The J gene is TRBJ2-1, the V gene TRBV29-1; possibly TRBD1 for D (5 bases). Germline V CDR1 and CDR2: SQVTM, ANQGSEA. CDR3 length: 12 residues. The CDR3 region is CSGQSSYNEQIF. The CDR3 nucleotides are TGCAGCGGACAGAGCTCCTACAATGAGCAGATCTTC.

By frequency in the sample, this clonotype is medium-sized. The chain joins TRBV28 to TRBJ2-1, with D uncertain. The CDR3 length is 14 residues. Germline-derived CDR1 and CDR2 are MDHEN and SYDVKM. The germline V and J ends were trimmed by 4 bases and 5 bases, with 12 bases remaining between them. The CDR3 DNA sequence: TGTGCCAGCAGTTCGACCCGGACGAACAATGAGCAGTTCTTC. Protein sequence: CASSSTRTNNEQFF.

This clonotype is deemed medium-sized (0.01 to 0.1%). This rearrangement joins TRBV28 to TRBJ2-1; D is ambiguous. The CDR3 extends over 13 amino acids. V was pared by 2 bases and J by 4 bases, with 6 bases between. The germline V gene encodes CDR1 MDHEN and CDR2 SYDVKM. In DNA, the CDR3 is TGTGCCAGCAGTTTAATCTTTTACAATGAGCAGTTCTTC. It is translated as CASSLIFYNEQFF. Combining the CDR3 with reference TRBV28 and TRBJ2-1 gives the whole variable domain DVKVTQSSRYLVKRTGEKVFLECVQDMDHENMFWYRQDPGLGLRLIYFSYDVKMKEKGDIPEGYSVSREKKERFSLILESASTNQTSMYLCASSLIFYNEQFFGPGTRLTVL.

This clonotype was seen repeatedly, ten times or more. J is TRBJ2-5 and V is TRBV7-2, with 10 bases matching TRBD2. V lost 7 bases and J lost 4; bases outside the gene matches: 9. This CDR3 comprises 15 residues. The germline CDR1 and CDR2 sequences are SGHTA and FQGNSA. The CDR3 region is CASTPRTSGAETQYF. CDR3 in DNA: TGTGCCAGCACCCCCCGGACTAGCGGTGCAGAGACCCAGTACTTC. Together with reference TRBV7-2 and TRBJ2-5, the CDR3 gives the full variable domain: GAGVSQSPSNKVTEKGKDVELRCDPISGHTALYWYRQSLGQGLEFLIYFQGNSAPDKSGLPSDRFSAERTGGSVSTLTIQRTQQEDSAVYLCASTPRTSGAETQYFGPGTRLLVL.